Listed below are T cell receptor beta chains from one sample, sequenced in a study of CD8+CD57+ T cells in acquired aplastic anemia. TCRdb reanalysed the reads using MiXCR and keeps one entry per CDR3 protein. The sample consists of some 150,000 distinct CDR3 sequences, 71% of them appearing once. Sequenced material: sorted CD4+, CD8+, or CD8+CD57+ T cells (not recorded which) from PBMCs. These receptors were collected from a human donor with aplastic anemia. Both conserved end residues are part of each CDR3. Fields, in order: D gene, clone size, V gene, J gene, CDR3 protein, CDR3 DNA. D genes are given only for firm matches. Size is omitted from some rows. Given values are once, few, many or a class for expanded clones.

>TRBD1|many|TRBV7-3|TRBJ2-2
CASSRLGTANTGELFF
TGTGCCAGCAGCCGCCTGGGGACAGCGAACACCGGGGAGCTGTTTTTT
>NA|NA|TRBV19|TRBJ1-1
CASSSTLNTEAFF
TGTGCCAGTAGTTCGACACTTAACACTGAAGCTTTCTTT
>NA|NA|TRBV20-1|TRBJ1-2
CSAREGEGYTF
TGCAGTGCTAGAGAGGGCGAGGGCTACACCTTC
>NA|NA|TRBV2|TRBJ1-6
CASTRGTPYNSPLHF
TGTGCCAGCACCCGGGGGACTCCCTATAATTCACCCCTCCACTTT
>TRBD1|NA|TRBV24-1|TRBJ2-1
CATSTLTGTGGVYNEQFF
TGTGCCACCAGTACCCTAACCGGGACAGGGGGTGTTTACAATGAGCAGTTCTTC
>NA|NA|TRBV7-6|TRBJ1-5
CASSLNGRYSNQPQHF
TGTGCCAGCAGCTTGAACGGACGGTACAGCAATCAGCCCCAGCATTTT
>NA|NA|TRBV20-1|TRBJ2-3
CSAERSGVADTQYF
TGCAGTGCGGAGCGGTCGGGAGTAGCAGATACGCAGTATTTT
>NA|NA|TRBV6-5|TRBJ1-2
CASSYSVGANYGYTF
TGTGCCAGCAGTTACTCGGTTGGAGCGAACTATGGCTACACCTTC
>TRBD2|NA|TRBV5-1|TRBJ2-1
CASSIRTSGSSNEQFF
TGCGCCAGCAGCATCAGGACTAGCGGGAGTAGTAATGAGCAGTTCTTC
>TRBD2|NA|TRBV24-1|TRBJ2-1
CATSALGTSGGVEQFF
TGTGCCACCAGTGCCCTCGGGACTAGCGGGGGGGTTGAGCAGTTCTTC
>NA|NA|TRBV19|TRBJ2-4
CASSMGSKNIQYF
TGTGCCAGTTCCATGGGGTCCAAAAACATTCAGTACTTC
>TRBD1|NA|TRBV15|TRBJ1-1
CATSSRPGTAYEAFF
TGTGCCACCAGCAGCAGACCCGGGACAGCTTATGAAGCTTTCTTT
>NA|NA|TRBV19|TRBJ2-5
CASSIADGSGTQYF
TGTGCCAGTAGTATAGCGGACGGCTCAGGGACCCAGTACTTC
>TRBD1|NA|TRBV20-1|TRBJ1-1
CSALQQGMTEAFF
TGCAGTGCTTTGCAACAGGGGATGACTGAAGCTTTCTTT
>NA|NA|TRBV20-1|TRBJ2-3
CSARDLSGSSYNEQYF
TGCAGTGCTAGAGACCTCTCGGGAAGCTCCTACAATGAGCAGTATTTT
>NA|NA|TRBV20-1|TRBJ2-7
CSARGQVGYEQYF
TGCAGTGCTAGAGGGCAGGTAGGGTACGAGCAGTACTTC
>NA|NA|TRBV29-1|TRBJ2-7
CSVLPSGSYEQYF
TGCAGCGTTCTCCCAAGTGGCTCCTACGAGCAGTACTTC
>TRBD1|NA|TRBV19|TRBJ1-2
CASRRGTANYGYTF
TGTGCCAGTAGAAGAGGGACAGCTAACTATGGCTACACCTTC
>TRBD1|few|TRBV7-2|TRBJ2-5
CASTRQGETQYF
TGTGCCAGCACCCGACAGGGGGAGACCCAGTACTTC
>NA|few|TRBV12-3/TRBV12-4|TRBJ1-2
CASSSRGYGYTF
TGTGCCAGCAGTTCGAGGGGGTATGGCTACACCTTC
>TRBD1|few|TRBV7-9|TRBJ1-1
CASSLSGQGTNFQSNTEAFF
TGTGCCAGCAGCTTATCGGGACAGGGGACCAACTTTCAATCGAACACTGAAGCTTTCTTT
>TRBD1|NA|TRBV2|TRBJ1-5
CASSDGWTGVQPQHF
TGTGCCAGCAGTGATGGTTGGACAGGGGTTCAGCCCCAGCATTTT
>TRBD2|NA|TRBV7-3|TRBJ2-7
CASSPTGTSDYEQYF
TGTGCCAGCAGCCCCACCGGGACTAGCGACTACGAGCAGTACTTC
>NA|few|TRBV15|TRBJ2-5
CATSIPNWGETQYF
TGTGCCACCAGCATACCTAATTGGGGAGAGACCCAGTACTTC
>TRBD1|NA|TRBV7-2|TRBJ1-1
CASTGGTEAFF
TGTGCCAGCACAGGGGGCACTGAAGCTTTCTTT
>NA|few|TRBV7-9|TRBJ1-5
CASSLVGGQPQHF
TGTGCCAGCAGCTTAGTGGGGGGTCAGCCCCAGCATTTT
>NA|NA|TRBV7-3|TRBJ2-7
CASSFGLGYEQHF
TGTGCCAGCAGCTTCGGATTGGGCTACGAGCAGCACTTC
>TRBD1|NA|TRBV10-3|TRBJ2-3
CAISGLRGTGDSDTQYF
TGTGCCATCAGTGGTTTGAGAGGGACAGGGGATTCAGATACGCAGTATTTT
>NA|NA|TRBV20-1|TRBJ2-7
CSAQGRAYEQYF
TGCAGTGCCCAGGGGCGGGCCTACGAGCAGTACTTC
>TRBD2|NA|TRBV9|TRBJ2-4
CASSEGLAGGKNIQYF
TGTGCCAGCAGCGAAGGACTAGCGGGGGGCAAAAACATTCAGTACTTC